Listed below are T cell receptor beta chains from one sample, sequenced in a study of T-cell memory formation after mild COVID-19. TCRdb passed the 5' RACE reads through MiXCR, listing each CDR3 protein once. The sample includes 300,000 to 400,000 distinct CDR3 sequences, under 30% seen only once; the top ten take approximately 13%. Sample: PBMCs or a T cell subset sorted from them (not recorded which). The receptors were sampled from an adult woman who had mild COVID-19 (a few samples of this study predate the infection). Cell type and time point are not known. Both conserved end residues are part of each CDR3. D genes are given only for firm matches. The size field is filled for only some rows; it gives once, few, many or a size class.

d_call,j_call,v_call,clone_size,cdr3_aa,cdr3_nt
TRBD2,TRBJ2-7,TRBV20-1,many,CSASALAGASIHEQYF,TGCAGTGCTAGCGCCCTAGCGGGAGCTTCAATCCACGAGCAGTACTTC
-,TRBJ1-4,TRBV29-1,few,CSVDWRGNEKLFF,TGCAGCGTTGATTGGAGGGGGAATGAAAAACTGTTTTTT
-,TRBJ2-1,TRBV19,-,CASSGGTLSSYNEQFF,TGTGCCAGTAGCGGTGGGACTCTGAGCTCCTACAATGAGCAGTTCTTC
-,TRBJ1-2,TRBV6-5,-,CASSYGQGRLNYGYTF,TGTGCCAGCAGTTATGGTCAGGGGAGATTGAACTATGGCTACACCTTC
TRBD1,TRBJ2-7,TRBV10-3,few,CAISGTGASSYEQYF,TGTGCCATCAGTGGGACAGGGGCGTCCTCCTACGAGCAGTACTTC
-,TRBJ2-7,TRBV15,-,CATSRDPVRAYEQYF,TGTGCCACCAGCAGAGATCCGGTTCGGGCTTACGAGCAGTACTTC
-,TRBJ1-2,TRBV4-1,-,CASSRTTDYGYTF,TGCGCCAGCAGCCGGACAACCGACTATGGCTACACCTTC
TRBD1,TRBJ2-1,TRBV5-6,few,CASLKKTGTGIDEQFF,TGTGCCAGCTTAAAAAAGACCGGGACAGGGATCGATGAGCAGTTCTTC
-,TRBJ2-4,TRBV5-1,many,CASSSRVLDGSKNIQYF,TGCGCCAGCAGCAGTCGAGTTCTGGACGGGTCCAAAAACATTCAGTACTTC
TRBD1,TRBJ1-4,TRBV9,-,CASSVGGQGNEKLFF,TGTGCCAGCAGCGTTGGGGGACAGGGAAATGAAAAACTGTTTTTT
-,TRBJ2-7,TRBV10-3,-,CATEESYEQYF,TGTGCTACCGAGGAGTCCTACGAGCAGTACTTC
-,TRBJ2-3,TRBV7-2,few,CASSARPGHLTRTDTQYF,TGTGCCAGCAGCGCCAGACCGGGACATCTGACCCGCACAGATACGCAGTATTTT
TRBD1,TRBJ2-7,TRBV6-1,few,CASSEPGQNLYEQYF,TGTGCCAGCAGTGAACCGGGACAGAACCTATACGAGCAGTACTTC
-,TRBJ1-3,TRBV30,few,CAWSQGRSPSGNTIYF,TGTGCCTGGAGTCAGGGGCGTTCCCCCTCTGGAAACACCATATATTTT
-,TRBJ2-7,TRBV29-1,-,CSVSVGVSYEQYF,TGCAGCGTTTCAGTGGGGGTCTCCTACGAGCAGTACTTC
-,TRBJ2-5,TRBV4-1,few,CASSQAGIGGETQYF,TGCGCCAGCAGCCAAGCAGGAATCGGAGGAGAGACCCAGTACTTC
-,TRBJ2-7,TRBV7-9,few,CASSSLRDGNYEQYF,TGTGCCAGCAGCTCACTGAGGGATGGAAACTACGAGCAGTACTTC
TRBD1,TRBJ2-3,TRBV11-3,-,CASSPGQYLTTDTQYF,TGTGCCAGCAGCCCGGGACAGTACCTAACTACAGATACGCAGTATTTT
TRBD2,TRBJ2-1,TRBV4-2,-,CASSRRLADNEQFF,TGTGCCAGCAGCCGCCGACTAGCGGACAATGAGCAGTTCTTC
-,TRBJ2-7,TRBV19,once,CASSLQGRSYEQYF,TGTGCCAGTAGCCTACAGGGGAGGTCCTACGAGCAGTACTTC
-,TRBJ2-7,TRBV7-8,-,CASAAGASYEQYF,TGTGCCAGCGCTGCTGGGGCCTCCTACGAGCAGTACTTC
TRBD1,TRBJ2-7,TRBV11-2,-,CASSLDNRGVWYEQYF,TGTGCCAGCAGCTTAGATAACAGGGGAGTGTGGTACGAGCAGTACTTC
-,TRBJ1-1,TRBV9,-,CASSVDVGNTEAFF,TGTGCCAGCAGCGTAGACGTAGGGAACACTGAAGCTTTCTTT
-,TRBJ1-2,TRBV7-2,few,CASSPEGRNYGYTF,TGTGCCAGCAGCCCGGAGGGACGGAACTATGGCTACACCTTC
-,TRBJ2-7,TRBV7-9,many,CASSLMRDSYEQYF,TGTGCCAGCAGCTTAATGAGGGACTCTTACGAGCAGTACTTC
-,TRBJ1-4,TRBV20-1,-,CSARGQGGEKLFF,TGCAGTGCTAGAGGGCAGGGAGGGGAAAAACTGTTTTTT
-,TRBJ1-2,TRBV7-9,-,CASSLARGGDNYGYTF,TGTGCCAGCAGCTTAGCGCGTGGGGGTGATAACTATGGCTACACCTTC
-,TRBJ2-7,TRBV21-1,-,CASSPRSDSLTYEQYF,TGTGCCAGCAGCCCCAGGTCGGACAGCCTTACCTACGAGCAGTACTTC
-,TRBJ2-7,TRBV12-3/TRBV12-4,-,CASTYSGPAEQYF,TGTGCCAGCACCTATTCAGGCCCCGCCGAGCAGTACTTC
-,TRBJ2-6,TRBV7-2,-,CASSLGSAGAGANVLTF,TGTGCCAGCAGCTTAGGCTCTGCAGGGGCCGGGGCCAACGTCCTGACTTTC
-,TRBJ1-2,TRBV4-1,-,CASSQHLGGGYGYTF,TGCGCCAGCAGCCAACACCTTGGGGGCGGCTATGGCTACACCTTC
TRBD1,TRBJ2-1,TRBV6-5,-,CASSARDSRYNEQFF,TGTGCCAGCAGTGCCCGGGACAGCCGTTACAATGAGCAGTTCTTC
TRBD1,TRBJ2-3,TRBV24-1,-,CATSDTDRDVTDTQYF,TGTGCCACCAGTGATACGGACAGGGATGTCACAGATACGCAGTATTTT
-,TRBJ2-1,TRBV6-2/TRBV6-3,-,CASSYLLRYYQGDEQFF,TGTGCCAGCAGTTACCTGTTAAGGTACTACCAAGGGGATGAGCAGTTCTTC
-,TRBJ2-7,TRBV2,few,CASSASIREQYF,TGTGCCAGCAGTGCATCTATCCGCGAGCAGTACTTC